These 13 T cell receptor beta chains share one sample of origin, sequenced in a study of yellow fever vaccine responses in identical twins. TCRdb itself ran the RT-PCR reads through MiXCR, one entry per CDR3 protein. The table records over a thousand distinct CDR3 sequences, around 83% of them present only once. Here the sequenced sample was T cells from blood (PBMCs), unsorted or a sorted subset (not recorded which), taken before or after yellow fever vaccination (not recorded which). All receptors come from a woman aged 18-29 years who received the yellow fever vaccine.

This clonotype has just a few counts. The chain carries TRBV11-1 and TRBJ1-2, with a possible D match to TRBD1 (5 bases). Germline V gene data show CDR1 as SGHAT and CDR2 as FQDESV (reference sequence). The CDR3 consists of 15 residues. V was clipped by 2 bases and J by 0 bases, with 10 bases between them. This CDR3 is CASSLIQGSNYGYTF. For the CDR3, the DNA is TGTGCCAGCAGCTTAATCCAGGGTTCTAACTATGGCTACACCTTC.

V and J are TRBV6-1 and TRBJ1-2; D is unresolved. The ends were cut back, 7 bases at V and 9 bases at J, with 24 bases in the middle. CDR1 MNHNS and CDR2 SASEGT come from the germline V gene. The CDR3 runs 15 residues. The CDR3 DNA follows: TGTGCCAGCACACTACCGGCCAAATCCCTAAACAGCTACACCTTC. Translation gives CASTLPAKSLNSYTF.

This clonotype was recorded only once. The chain combines TRBV11-1 with TRBJ2-7; the match to TRBD1 covers 8 bases. Trimming at V came to 3 bases and at J to 1 base, leaving 2 bases not matched to a gene. This CDR3 has 14 residues. Germline lookup yields CDR1 SGHAT and CDR2 FQDESV (reference sequence). CDR3 loop: CASSFQGASYEQYF. DNA for the CDR3: TGTGCCAGCAGCTTCCAGGGGGCTTCCTACGAGCAGTACTTC.

The chain recombines TRBV12-3 or TRBV12-4 with TRBJ2-7, with 8 bases lining up with TRBD1. This CDR3 has 16 residues. Germline trimming cut 5 bases from V and 0 bases from J; bases unmatched to any gene: 9. CDR3: CASSRTGDRYSYEQYF. For the CDR3, the DNA is TGTGCCAGCAGTCGAACCGGGGACAGGTACTCCTACGAGCAGTACTTC.

The count of this clonotype is one. CDR3 sequence: CASSHQGRDYEQYF. The CDR3 DNA sequence: TGCGCCAGCAGCCACCAAGGGAGGGATTACGAGCAGTACTTC. The chain combines TRBV4-1 with TRBJ2-7; TRBD2 aligns across 7 bases. Germline assignment: CDR1 MGHRA and CDR2 YSYEKL. J gave up 4 bases and V 3 bases, and 6 bases lay outside the gene matches. This CDR3 has 14 residues.

The V call is TRBV6-4, the J call TRBJ1-2; perhaps TRBD1 as D (6 bases). Trimming removed 0 bases from V and 7 bases from J, with 12 bases in between. Per the germline V gene, CDR1 is MRHNA and CDR2 is SNTAGT. The CDR3 sequence is 14 residues long. CDR3: CASSDSLQGSGYTF. The CDR3 nucleotides are TGTGCCAGCAGTGACTCGTTACAGGGTAGTGGCTACACCTTC.

The chain couples TRBV2 to TRBJ1-2; no clear D gene. The germline V and J ends were trimmed by 3 bases and 0 bases, with 14 bases remaining between them. Germline CDR1 is SNHLY and CDR2 is FYNNEI. The CDR3 consists of 16 residues. CDR3 amino acids: CASSDWVGDANYGYTF. CDR3 nucleotides: TGTGCCAGCAGTGATTGGGTGGGAGACGCTAACTATGGCTACACCTTC.

The rearrangement uses TRBV4-1 and TRBJ1-2; unclear D gene. The V end was cut by 2 bases, the J end by 2 bases, with 12 bases between. The CDR3 has 15 amino acids. The V gene's germline CDR1 is MGHRA and CDR2 YSYEKL. CDR3 protein: CASSQTGQLNYGYTF. The CDR3 DNA sequence: TGCGCCAGCAGCCAAACTGGTCAGTTAAACTATGGCTACACCTTC.

V gene TRBV4-3 combines with J gene TRBJ2-7, with D unclear. V gave up 0 bases and J gave up 0 bases, with 6 bases separating them. Per the germline V gene, CDR1 is LGHNA and CDR2 is YSLEER. CDR3 length: 14 amino acids. CDR3: CASSQDWDSYEQYF. In nucleotides, the CDR3 is TGCGCCAGCAGCCAAGATTGGGACTCCTACGAGCAGTACTTC.

The rearrangement joins TRBV11-3 to TRBJ2-5, with a weak D call TRBD2 (5 bases). This CDR3 contains 14 residues. The germline CDR1 and CDR2 sequences are SGHNT and YENEEA. Trimming took 5 bases from V and 3 from J, leaving 13 bases between them. CDR3 sequence: CASSRGGPKETQYF. The CDR3 DNA sequence: TGTGCCAGCAGCCGAGGCGGGCCGAAAGAGACCCAGTACTTC.

The V and J genes are TRBV19 and TRBJ1-1; D remains unclear. The CDR3 spans 11 residues. The germline V gene encodes CDR1 LNHDA and CDR2 SQIVND (reference sequence). Trimming left V 6 bases short and J 7 bases short, with 9 bases between. The CDR3 loop reads CASSSNGEAFF. The CDR3 region has the DNA TGTGCCAGTAGCTCAAATGGTGAAGCTTTCTTT.

This rearrangement joins TRBV11-2 to TRBJ2-1, with 14 bases aligning to TRBD2. CDR3 length: 17 residues. With 4 bases clipped from V and 7 bases from J, the junction kept 9 bases outside the gene matches. Germline CDR1 SGHAT, CDR2 FQNNGV. The CDR3 here is CASSSSPGTSGSNEQFF. In DNA, the CDR3 is TGTGCCAGCAGCTCCTCTCCCGGGACTAGCGGGAGTAATGAGCAGTTCTTC.

The chain links TRBV6-5 to TRBJ2-1; 8 nucleotides align to TRBD2. The CDR3 loop spans 16 amino acids. Germline V gene data show CDR1 as MNHEY and CDR2 as SVGAGI. Trimming removed 0 bases from V and 1 base from J; junction bases left unmatched: 2. The chain's CDR3 is CASSYSRLASYNEQFF. Written as DNA, the CDR3 is TGTGCCAGCAGTTACTCGAGACTAGCGTCCTACAATGAGCAGTTCTTC.